This section outlines one T cell receptor (beta chain) sequence together with its context. Assay used: immunoSEQ multiplex PCR; TCRdb lists only in-frame clones, some missing. The sample includes fewer than 120,000 clones, 70% to 90% of them seen just once. Germline V CDR1 and CDR2: SNHLY, FYNNEI. The CDR3 consists of 15 residues. V was pared by 5 bases and J by 10 bases, with 10 bases of the junction left unmatched. This entry is derived from a study of blood T cell repertoires in COVID-19. At the level of the study: Collection of acute and convalescent COVID-19 samples took place in the United States, Italy and Spain. The cDNA or gDNA used as material had been derived from T cells, B-cell-depleted T cells, or PBMCs.

The source of this sequence is a woman aged 50 to 60 with acute or convalescent COVID-19. The V gene is TRBV2, the J gene TRBJ2-1, with TRBD2 matching 11 bases. The sample was peripheral blood. CDR3 amino acids: CASSRTSGPLGEQFF. The CDR3 bases are TGTGCCAGCAGTAGGACTAGCGGGCCCTTAGGCGAGCAGTTCTTC.